The 21 T cell receptor beta chains below were found in one sample sequenced in a study of early T cells in non-severe SARS-CoV-2 infection. TCRdb called the 5' RACE reads again in MiXCR, with one record for every CDR3 protein. Here the sample spans roughly 120,000 distinct CDR3 sequences, about 16% being singletons. Material: whole blood. The receptor source for this set is an adult who was a healthcare worker with PCR-confirmed SARS-CoV-2 infection or an uninfected control (not recorded which).

The J gene is TRBJ2-1, the V gene TRBV4-2; 7 bases fit TRBD2. Trimming removed 0 bases from V and 9 bases from J; junction bases left unmatched: 14. The CDR3 has 17 residues. Germline loops: CDR1 LGHNA, CDR2 YNFKEQ. The CDR3 nucleotides read TGTGCCAGCAGCCAAGATCGGTTCCGGGGGGACCCGGGTGAGCAGTTCTTC. It translates to CASSQDRFRGDPGEQFF.

This chain connects TRBV7-8 to TRBJ1-3; D perhaps matches TRBD1 (6 bases). CDR3 length equals 15 residues. Germline-derived CDR1 and CDR2 are SGHVS and FQNEAQ. V lost 2 bases and J lost 0, with 8 bases in between. CDR3 sequence (DNA): TGTGCCAGCAGCTTAATACAGGGCTCTGGAAACACCATATATTTT. Translating gives CASSLIQGSGNTIYF.

This clonotype was observed many times. The V gene is TRBV11-1, the J gene TRBJ2-7; the D is unclear. This CDR3 spans 13 amino acids. CDR1 is SGHAT and CDR2 is FQDESV in the germline V gene (reference sequence). V was shortened by 2 bases and J by 3 bases, with 8 bases between the two germline ends. The CDR3 sequence is CASSLMGGYEQYF. CDR3 bases: TGTGCCAGCAGCTTAATGGGTGGCTACGAGCAGTACTTC.

This clonotype has a handful of counts. The chain carries TRBV20-1 and TRBJ1-1, with D possibly TRBD1 on 5 matching bases. Germline V gives CDR1 DFQATT, CDR2 SNEGSKA (reference sequence). The CDR3 has 11 amino acids. V was trimmed by 6 bases and J by 3 bases, leaving 8 bases between them. CDR3 protein: CSATGYTEAFF. The CDR3 nucleotides read TGCAGTGCAACAGGATACACTGAAGCTTTCTTT.

For this clonotype: At one of its ends the junction is not consistent with the germline gene, which may arise from a read error. This chain joins TRBV3-1 and TRBJ2-6; D may match TRBD1 or TRBD2 (6 bases each). Germline CDR1 reads LGHDT; CDR2 reads YNNKEL (reference sequence). The CDR3 is 17 residues long. The CDR3 DNA reads TGTGCCAGCAGCCTCCTAGGGGGGAGATCTGGTGCCAACGTCCTGACTTTC. It encodes CASSLLGGRSGANVLTF.

The table lists this clonotype with a few counts. The chain carries TRBV7-9 and TRBJ2-6; no firm D call. The CDR3 is 17 amino acids. From germline, CDR1 is SEHNR and CDR2 FQNEAQ (reference sequence). Trimming pared 3 bases from V and 1 base from J, leaving 13 bases between. CDR3 amino acids: CASSFTEASSGANVLTF. CDR3 DNA: TGTGCCAGCAGCTTTACAGAGGCAAGTTCTGGGGCCAACGTCCTGACTTTC.

The chain joins TRBV4-1 to TRBJ2-7; 8 positions agree with TRBD1. The trim removed 2 bases at V and 6 bases at J, leaving 12 bases unmatched. The V gene's germline CDR1 is MGHRA and CDR2 YSYEKL. The CDR3 is 16 residues long. The CDR3 region has the DNA TGCGCCAGCAGCCAACGCACCAATCCAGGGGGCGGCGAGCAGTACTTC. This codes for CASSQRTNPGGGEQYF.

The V gene is TRBV12-3 or TRBV12-4, the J gene TRBJ2-1; a weak D match, TRBD1 (7 bases). The CDR3 totals 17 residues. The V gene lost 6 bases and the J gene lost 4 bases, with 22 bases spanning the gap. The CDR3 DNA is TGTGCCAGCAGCCCCGCCCGCGGGACAGTGAAGTACAATGAGCAGTTCTTC. This sequence encodes CASSPARGTVKYNEQFF.

The chain uses TRBV4-1 and TRBJ1-5, with D perhaps TRBD1 (5 bases). Per germline, CDR1 MGHRA and CDR2 YSYEKL. Trimming cost V 4 bases and J 5 bases, with 15 bases left between them. The CDR3 sequence is 15 residues long. CDR3 bases: TGCGCCAGCAGCCCCTTTGGGGGGTACGATCAGCCCCAGCATTTT. Protein sequence: CASSPFGGYDQPQHF.

This clonotype was detected many times. The genes are TRBV19 and TRBJ1-5; a weak D match, TRBD1 (5 bases). The V gene's germline CDR1 is LNHDA and CDR2 SQIVND (reference sequence). CDR3 length: 14 amino acids. The V end was cut by 10 bases, the J end by 5 bases, with 18 bases between. The chain's CDR3 is CATGPPGRYQPQHF. Written as DNA, the CDR3 is TGTGCCACTGGGCCACCGGGGCGTTATCAGCCCCAGCATTTT.

This clonotype was picked up many times. The V and J genes are TRBV7-2 and TRBJ1-1; D is perhaps TRBD1 (6 bases). The CDR3 length is 15 residues. Trimming took off 5 bases at V and 3 bases at J, with 16 bases between the two ends. Germline V gives CDR1 SGHTA, CDR2 FQGNSA. CDR3 in DNA: TGTGCCAGCAGCCTCCAGACAGGACGCCACACTGAAGCTTTCTTT. It is translated as CASSLQTGRHTEAFF.

The rearrangement uses TRBV20-1 and TRBJ1-5; TRBD1 is a possible D gene (5 bases). The CDR3 is made up of 15 amino acids. V gave up 0 bases and J gave up 5 bases, with 14 bases separating them. Germline V lookup: CDR1 DFQATT, CDR2 SNEGSKA (reference sequence). The CDR3 reads CSAREETGGHQPQHF. The CDR3 coding sequence is TGCAGTGCTAGAGAAGAGACTGGGGGTCATCAGCCCCAGCATTTT.

This chain uses TRBV12-3 or TRBV12-4 with TRBJ2-2; unclear D gene. This CDR3 has 14 amino acids. Trimming left V 7 bases short and J 6 bases short, with 15 bases between. In DNA form, the CDR3 reads TGTGCCAGCATCTACTCTGACGTCCCCGGGGAGCTGTTTTTT. Residues: CASIYSDVPGELFF.

The chain recombines TRBV9 with TRBJ1-2, with D perhaps TRBD1 (5 bases). With 0 bases removed from V and 0 bases from J, the gap between germline ends came to 6 bases. CDR3 size: 14 residues. Germline lookup yields CDR1 SGDLS and CDR2 YYNGEE. CDR3 nucleotides: TGTGCCAGCAGCGTAGGGACACCTAACTATGGCTACACCTTC. Translating gives CASSVGTPNYGYTF. The full variable domain, rest sourced from reference TRBV9 and TRBJ1-2, is DSGVTQTPKHLITATGQRVTLRCSPRSGDLSVYWYQQSLDQGLQFLIQYYNGEERAKGNILERFSAQQFPDLHSELNLSSLELGDSALYFCASSVGTPNYGYTFGSGTRLTVV.

This clonotype occurred many times. This sequence joins TRBV12-3 or TRBV12-4 and TRBJ1-2; D is unresolved. The CDR3 runs to 15 residues. V dropped 6 bases and J dropped 4 bases, with 18 bases sitting between them. CDR3 DNA: TGTGCCAGCAGCTCACAAAAAGGGCGACCCTATGGCTACACCTTC. Translation: CASSSQKGRPYGYTF.

This clonotype was counted many times. The chain uses TRBV7-6 and TRBJ1-5; D possibly corresponds to TRBD1 (6 bases). The CDR3 loop spans 13 amino acids. The V end lost 4 bases, the J end lost 6 bases, and 10 bases lay between the germline ends. In germline, CDR1 is SGHVS, CDR2 FNYEAQ. The CDR3 DNA reads TGTGCCAGCAGCTCAGGGGACGGTCAGCCCCAGCATTTT. Its protein product is CASSSGDGQPQHF.

This clonotype occurred a few times. The rearrangement joins TRBV4-1 to TRBJ2-2, with 7 bases matching TRBD2. Looked up from germline, CDR1 is MGHRA and CDR2 is YSYEKL. The CDR3 length is 16 residues. The V and J ends lost 3 bases and 0 bases, in that order; junction bases with no gene match: 4. Here the CDR3 reads CASSQGEGPNTGELFF. The CDR3 nucleotides are TGCGCCAGCAGCCAGGGGGAGGGCCCGAACACCGGGGAGCTGTTTTTT.

This clonotype was observed a few times. This chain joins TRBV30 and TRBJ2-7; tentatively, D is TRBD1 or TRBD2 (6 bases each). Trimming stripped 5 bases from V and 0 bases from J, with 23 bases between. This CDR3 comprises 17 residues. Germline values: CDR1 GTSNPN, CDR2 SVGIG (reference sequence). The chain's CDR3 is CAWAIPRRGAASYEQYF. The CDR3 coding sequence is TGTGCCTGGGCCATACCGAGGAGGGGGGCAGCCTCCTACGAGCAGTACTTC.

This clonotype occurred a few times. The genes are TRBV13 and TRBJ1-2, with D possibly being TRBD1 (6 bases). CDR1 is PRHDT and CDR2 is FYEKMQ in the germline V gene (reference sequence). V dropped 3 bases and J dropped 10 bases, with 18 bases sitting between them. The CDR3 consists of 14 residues. In DNA form, the CDR3 reads TGTGCCAGCAGCTTTCAGCGCAGGGGCATAATCTACACCTTC. This encodes CASSFQRRGIIYTF.

This rearrangement joins TRBV15 to TRBJ1-5; no reliable D call. Deletions cut 1 base from V and 2 bases from J, with 6 bases between. The germline V gene encodes CDR1 LNHNV and CDR2 YYDKDF (reference sequence). This CDR3 has 14 amino acids. The chain's CDR3 is CATSRVIGNQPQHF. The CDR3 DNA reads as TGTGCCACCAGCAGAGTCATAGGCAATCAGCCCCAGCATTTT.

The table lists this clonotype with a few counts. The chain employs TRBV10-2 and TRBJ1-5; no clear D gene. The CDR3 loop spans 13 amino acids. Germline V gene data show CDR1 as WSHSY and CDR2 as SAAADI. V lost 2 bases and J 0 bases, leaving 2 bases between the germline ends. As DNA, the CDR3 is TGCGCCAGCAGTGAGAATAGCAATCAGCCCCAGCATTTT. Amino acid sequence: CASSENSNQPQHF.